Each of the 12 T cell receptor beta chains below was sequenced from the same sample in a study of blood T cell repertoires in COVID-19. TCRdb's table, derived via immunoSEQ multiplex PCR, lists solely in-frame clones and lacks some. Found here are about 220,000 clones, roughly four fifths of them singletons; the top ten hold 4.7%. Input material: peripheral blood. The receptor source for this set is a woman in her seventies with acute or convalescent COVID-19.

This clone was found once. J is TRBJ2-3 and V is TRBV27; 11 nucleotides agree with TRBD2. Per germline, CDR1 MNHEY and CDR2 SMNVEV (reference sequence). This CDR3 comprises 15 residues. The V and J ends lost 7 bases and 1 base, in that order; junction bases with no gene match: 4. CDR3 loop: CASKLTSGGTDTQYF. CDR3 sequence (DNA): TGTGCCAGCAAACTGACTAGCGGGGGCACAGATACGCAGTATTTT.

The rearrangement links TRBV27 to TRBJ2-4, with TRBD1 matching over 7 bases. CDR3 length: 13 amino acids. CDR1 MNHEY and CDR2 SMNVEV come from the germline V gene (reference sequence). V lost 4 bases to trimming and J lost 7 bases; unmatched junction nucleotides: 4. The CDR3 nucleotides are TGTGCCAGCAGTTCTAACAGGGGTAACATTCAGTACTTC. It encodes CASSSNRGNIQYF.

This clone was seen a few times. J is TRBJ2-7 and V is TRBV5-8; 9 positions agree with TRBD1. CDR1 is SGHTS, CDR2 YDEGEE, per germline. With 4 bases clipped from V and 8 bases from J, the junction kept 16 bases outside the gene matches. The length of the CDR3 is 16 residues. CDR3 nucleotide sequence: TGTGCCAGCAGCAACTACGGGACAGGGCTTACTACGAAGCAGTACTTC. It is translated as CASSNYGTGLTTKQYF.

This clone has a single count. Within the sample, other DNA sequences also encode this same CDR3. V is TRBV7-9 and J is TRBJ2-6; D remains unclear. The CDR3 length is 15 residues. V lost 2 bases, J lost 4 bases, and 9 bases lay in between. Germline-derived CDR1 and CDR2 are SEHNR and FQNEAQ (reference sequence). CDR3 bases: TGTGCCAGCAGCTTATCAGGTTCCGGGGCCAACGTCCTGACTTTC. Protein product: CASSLSGSGANVLTF. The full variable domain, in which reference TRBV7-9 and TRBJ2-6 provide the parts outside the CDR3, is DTGVSQNPRHKITKRGQNVTFRCDPISEHNRLYWYRQTLGQGPEFLTYFQNEAQLEKSRLLSDRFSAERPKGSFSTLEIQRTEQGDSAMYLCASSLSGSGANVLTFGAGSRLTVL.

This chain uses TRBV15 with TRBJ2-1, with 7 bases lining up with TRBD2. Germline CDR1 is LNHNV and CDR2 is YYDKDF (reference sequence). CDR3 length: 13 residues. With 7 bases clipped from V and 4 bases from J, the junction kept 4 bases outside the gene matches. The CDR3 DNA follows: TGTGCCACCACAGGGACTAATTACAATGAGCAGTTCTTC. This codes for CATTGTNYNEQFF.

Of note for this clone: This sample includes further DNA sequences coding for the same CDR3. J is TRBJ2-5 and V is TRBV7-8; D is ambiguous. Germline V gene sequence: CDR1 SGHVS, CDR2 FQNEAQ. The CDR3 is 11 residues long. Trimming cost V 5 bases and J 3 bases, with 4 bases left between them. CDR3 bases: TGTGCCAGCAGCCCTAAAGAGACCCAGTACTTC. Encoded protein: CASSPKETQYF.

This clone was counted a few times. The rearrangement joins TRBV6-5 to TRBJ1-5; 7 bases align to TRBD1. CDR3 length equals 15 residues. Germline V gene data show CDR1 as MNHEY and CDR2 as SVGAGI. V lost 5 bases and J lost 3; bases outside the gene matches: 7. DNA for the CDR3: TGTGCCAGCAGTACAACAGGGGCTTTCAATCAGCCCCAGCATTTT. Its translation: CASSTTGAFNQPQHF.

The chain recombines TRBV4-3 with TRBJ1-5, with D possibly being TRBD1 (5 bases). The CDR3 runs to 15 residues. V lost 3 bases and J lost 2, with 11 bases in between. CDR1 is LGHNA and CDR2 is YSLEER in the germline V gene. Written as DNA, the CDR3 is TGCGCCAGCAGCCATGGGCTCAGGGGCAATCAGCCCCAGCATTTT. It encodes CASSHGLRGNQPQHF.

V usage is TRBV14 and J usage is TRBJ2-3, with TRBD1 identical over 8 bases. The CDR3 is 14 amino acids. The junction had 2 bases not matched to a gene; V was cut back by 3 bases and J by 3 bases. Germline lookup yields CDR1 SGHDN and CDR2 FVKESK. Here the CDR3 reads CASSQGQATDTQYF. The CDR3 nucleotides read TGTGCCAGCAGCCAGGGACAGGCGACAGATACGCAGTATTTT.

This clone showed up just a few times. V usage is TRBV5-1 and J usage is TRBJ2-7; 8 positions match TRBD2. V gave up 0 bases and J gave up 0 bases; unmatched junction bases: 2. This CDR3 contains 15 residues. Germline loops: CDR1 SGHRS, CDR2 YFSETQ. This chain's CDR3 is CASSLGGGPSYEQYF. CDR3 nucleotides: TGCGCCAGCAGCTTGGGCGGGGGGCCCTCCTACGAGCAGTACTTC.

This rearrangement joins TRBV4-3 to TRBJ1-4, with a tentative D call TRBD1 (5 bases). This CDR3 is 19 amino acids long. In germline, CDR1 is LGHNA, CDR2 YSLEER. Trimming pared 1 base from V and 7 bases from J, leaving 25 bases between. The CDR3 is CASSQGGGEGNRRREKLFF. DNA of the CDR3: TGCGCCAGCAGCCAAGGGGGGGGAGAAGGTAATCGACGACGTGAAAAACTGTTTTTT.

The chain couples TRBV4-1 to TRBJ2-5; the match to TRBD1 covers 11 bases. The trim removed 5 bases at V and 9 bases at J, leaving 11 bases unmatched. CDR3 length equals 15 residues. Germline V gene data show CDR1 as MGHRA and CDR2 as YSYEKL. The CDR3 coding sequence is TGCGCCAGCAGCGCCGTCGGGGACAGGGGGTGGGCCCAGTACTTC. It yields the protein CASSAVGDRGWAQYF.